The 24 T cell receptor beta chains reported below all come from one sample, sequenced in a study of identical twins. Via MiXCR, TCRdb re-called the 5' RACE reads, giving one row per CDR3 protein. The sample includes under 300,000 distinct CDR3 sequences, more than 12% of them seen just once. The sequencing input was memory (CD45RO+) T cells sorted from blood. The receptor source for this set is a woman aged 18-29 years in good health.

The chain is built from TRBV18 and TRBJ2-5; D is uncertain. This CDR3 spans 13 amino acids. Per the germline V gene, CDR1 is KGHSH and CDR2 is LQKENI. Trimming cost V 2 bases and J 2 bases, with 6 bases left between them. CDR3 nucleotide sequence: TGTGCCAGCTCACCAGCCCGGCAAGAGACCCAGTACTTC. Protein product: CASSPARQETQYF.

This clonotype was seen a handful of times. The chain links TRBV6-5 to TRBJ2-3, with 8 bases identical to TRBD2. V lost 1 base and J lost 2; bases outside the gene matches: 11. This CDR3 contains 18 residues. Germline V gene sequence: CDR1 MNHEY, CDR2 SVGAGI. CDR3 sequence: CASSYFTLAGTNTDTQYF. The CDR3 bases are TGTGCCAGCAGTTACTTCACCTTAGCGGGGACTAACACAGATACGCAGTATTTT.

This clonotype showed up many times. The chain couples TRBV7-2 to TRBJ2-3, with a possible D match to TRBD1 (6 bases). This CDR3 is 14 amino acids long. The V end was cut by 5 bases, the J end by 4 bases, with 13 bases between. The germline V gene has CDR1 SGHTA and CDR2 FQGNSA. The CDR3 coding sequence is TGTGCCAGCAGCCCGTTTACAGGGTCAGATACGCAGTATTTT. This gives the protein CASSPFTGSDTQYF. The entire variable domain, with the rest obtained from reference TRBV7-2 and TRBJ2-3, is as follows: GAGVSQSPSNKVTEKGKDVELRCDPISGHTALYWYRQSLGQGLEFLIYFQGNSAPDKSGLPSDRFSAERTGGSVSTLTIQRTQQEDSAVYLCASSPFTGSDTQYFGPGTRLTVL.

CDR3 nucleotides: TGCGCCAGCAGTCGTCCCTCGGGCGGGAGAGGCGATGAGCAGTTCTTC. Protein product: CASSRPSGGRGDEQFF. This chain connects TRBV10-2 to TRBJ2-1; the match to TRBD2 covers 7 bases. The CDR3 has 16 amino acids. The ends lost 5 bases at V and 8 bases at J; junction bases unmatched: 15. Germline V gene lookup returns CDR1 WSHSY and CDR2 SAAADI.

V usage is TRBV15 and J usage is TRBJ2-7; 8 bases align to TRBD1. The CDR3 totals 15 residues. Trimming removed 0 bases from V and 2 bases from J; junction bases left unmatched: 3. Germline lookup yields CDR1 LNHNV and CDR2 YYDKDF (reference sequence). The CDR3 region is CATSRESRGPYEQYF. The CDR3 DNA reads as TGTGCCACCAGCAGAGAGTCCAGGGGGCCCTACGAGCAGTACTTC.

This clonotype was seen a handful of times. The CDR3 here is CASSYSQGTQYF. CDR3 nucleotide sequence: TGTGCCAGCAGTTACTCCCAGGGGACCCAGTACTTC. The chain is built from TRBV6-6 and TRBJ2-5, with D perhaps matching TRBD1 (5 bases). V lost 0 bases and J 7 bases, leaving 6 bases between the germline ends. The CDR3 is 12 residues long. Germline values: CDR1 MNHNY, CDR2 SVGAGI (reference sequence).

This clonotype came up a few times. This chain joins TRBV20-1 and TRBJ2-1; 8 bases are a match to TRBD2. Germline CDR1 and CDR2: DFQATT and SNEGSKA (reference sequence). V lost 6 bases and J lost 2; bases outside the gene matches: 6. The CDR3 runs to 14 residues. The CDR3 DNA reads TGCAGTGCGCATAGCGGGACTGCCTACAATGAGCAGTTCTTC. Translation: CSAHSGTAYNEQFF.

The rearrangement joins TRBV6-2 or TRBV6-3 to TRBJ2-7, with TRBD1 as a possible D gene (5 bases). This CDR3 has 14 amino acids. Germline loops: CDR1 MNHEY, CDR2 SVGEGT. V shed 7 bases and J shed 1 base, with 14 bases lying between them. The CDR3 loop reads CASIRDSGSYEQYF. CDR3 nucleotides: TGTGCCAGCATTCGAGACAGTGGTTCCTACGAGCAGTACTTC.

The CDR3 DNA reads as TGCGCCAGCAGCCAAGAGGCTAGCGGATTCTACAATGAGCAGTTCTTC. Encoded protein: CASSQEASGFYNEQFF. This sequence joins TRBV4-1 and TRBJ2-1, with 7 bases fitting TRBD2. The CDR3 totals 16 residues. After removal of 0 bases from V and 3 bases from J, the junction contained 5 bases not matched to a gene. The germline gives CDR1 MGHRA, CDR2 YSYEKL.

The V call is TRBV14, the J call TRBJ2-1, with 11 positions matching TRBD2. The ends lost 4 bases at V and 14 bases at J; junction bases unmatched: 10. The CDR3 length is 14 residues. CDR1 and CDR2 from the germline V gene are SGHDN and FVKESK. The CDR3 spells CASSLQLAGESKFF. The CDR3 DNA reads as TGTGCCAGCAGCCTACAACTAGCGGGAGAATCTAAGTTCTTC.

This clonotype was counted at least ten times. The chain links TRBV7-3 to TRBJ2-1; the match to TRBD2 covers 10 bases. The CDR3 runs 15 residues. In germline, CDR1 is SGHTA, CDR2 FQGTGA. The ends lost 1 base at V and 4 bases at J; junction bases unmatched: 1. DNA of the CDR3: TGTGCCAGCAGCTTAAATAGCGGGGGGTACAATGAGCAGTTCTTC. Its translation is CASSLNSGGYNEQFF.

CDR3 bases: TGCAGCGTGGGAACTAACTATGGCTACACCTTC. It specifies CSVGTNYGYTF. J is TRBJ1-2 and V is TRBV29-1; D not resolved. Germline CDR1 and CDR2: SQVTM and ANQGSEA. Trimming removed 6 bases at V and 0 bases at J, with 5 bases between. This CDR3 region has 11 residues.

The chain recombines TRBV9 with TRBJ2-5; no definite D call. The CDR3 totals 15 residues. Germline V gives CDR1 SGDLS, CDR2 YYNGEE. Trimming took off 0 bases at V and 4 bases at J, with 13 bases between the two ends. CDR3 sequence: CASSVEAVAVETQYF. In DNA, the CDR3 is TGTGCCAGCAGCGTAGAAGCCGTGGCAGTAGAGACCCAGTACTTC.

The chain recombines TRBV20-1 with TRBJ2-7; possible D gene TRBD2, 6 bases. The CDR3 sequence is 14 residues long. V shed 5 bases and J shed 12 bases, with 26 bases lying between them. The germline V gene encodes CDR1 DFQATT and CDR2 SNEGSKA (reference sequence). The CDR3 coding sequence is TGCAGTGCTGGGCCACCGGGGACTGTTGGATCTCGGTACTTC. Translating gives CSAGPPGTVGSRYF.

The chain joins TRBV10-1 to TRBJ2-1; 11 bases fit TRBD2. The germline V gene has CDR1 WNHNN and CDR2 SYGVQD (reference sequence). This CDR3 has 13 amino acids. V lost 10 bases and J lost 3; bases outside the gene matches: 2. The DNA of the CDR3 is TGCGCCACCGGGACTAGCGGCTACAATGAGCAGTTCTTC. Amino acids: CATGTSGYNEQFF.

This rearrangement joins TRBV7-2 to TRBJ2-5, with TRBD2 matching 11 bases. The trim removed 5 bases at V and 4 bases at J, leaving 6 bases unmatched. Germline loops: CDR1 SGHTA, CDR2 FQGNSA. The CDR3 length is 15 residues. CDR3 bases: TGTGCCAGCAGCCCACCTAGCGGGGGGAGAGAGACCCAGTACTTC. This codes for CASSPPSGGRETQYF.

This chain joins TRBV9 and TRBJ1-2; the match to TRBD1 covers 10 bases. Germline trimming cut 3 bases from V and 8 bases from J; bases unmatched to any gene: 7. This CDR3 is built from 14 residues. The germline CDR1 and CDR2 sequences are SGDLS and YYNGEE. The CDR3 loop reads CASSARGTGAGYTF. CDR3 in DNA: TGTGCCAGCAGCGCCCGAGGGACAGGGGCCGGCTACACCTTC. The variable domain in full, with the rest retrieved from reference TRBV9 and TRBJ1-2, is DSGVTQTPKHLITATGQRVTLRCSPRSGDLSVYWYQQSLDQGLQFLIQYYNGEERAKGNILERFSAQQFPDLHSELNLSSLELGDSALYFCASSARGTGAGYTFGSGTRLTVV.

This clonotype was seen a few times. The J gene is TRBJ2-1, the V gene TRBV7-9; 8 bases are shared with TRBD1. This CDR3 contains 14 residues. V gave up 2 bases and J gave up 9 bases; unmatched junction bases: 6. In germline, CDR1 is SEHNR, CDR2 FQNEAQ (reference sequence). The CDR3 spells CASSLQGAEAEQFF. For the CDR3, the DNA is TGTGCCAGCAGCTTACAGGGGGCCGAGGCTGAGCAGTTCTTC.

This clonotype was counted many times. This chain connects TRBV5-1 to TRBJ2-1; D possibly corresponds to TRBD2 (5 bases). Trimming took 0 bases from V and 5 from J, leaving 9 bases between them. Germline V gives CDR1 SGHRS, CDR2 YFSETQ. CDR3 size: 14 residues. The CDR3 DNA follows: TGCGCCAGCAGCTTGGGTTCCGGGAACAATGAGCAGTTCTTC. Protein sequence: CASSLGSGNNEQFF.

The CDR3 here is CASSLAGTGNQPQHF. The DNA of the CDR3 is TGTGCCAGCAGCTTGGCCGGGACAGGCAATCAGCCCCAGCATTTT. The V gene is TRBV5-5, the J gene TRBJ1-5; 7 nucleotides line up with TRBD1. There are 15 residues in the CDR3. Per the germline V gene, CDR1 is SGHKS and CDR2 is YYEKEE (reference sequence). The trim removed 0 bases at V and 2 bases at J, leaving 2 bases unmatched.

This sequence joins TRBV7-9 and TRBJ2-7; weak D call: TRBD2 (5 bases). CDR1 SEHNR and CDR2 FQNEAQ come from the germline V gene (reference sequence). V lost 3 bases to trimming and J lost 6 bases, with 12 bases between them. CDR3 size: 13 residues. CDR3 loop: CASSFLPGTEQYF. In DNA, the CDR3 is TGTGCCAGCAGCTTCTTACCGGGAACCGAGCAGTACTTC.

This clonotype has at least ten counts. The chain links TRBV3-1 to TRBJ2-3; D not certain. Germline V gene sequence: CDR1 LGHDT, CDR2 YNNKEL (reference sequence). The CDR3 has 16 residues. The V end was cut by 0 bases, the J end by 5 bases, with 15 bases between. This CDR3 is CASSQDVVQARDTQYF. The CDR3, as DNA: TGTGCCAGCAGCCAAGACGTGGTGCAGGCCAGAGATACGCAGTATTTT.

At least ten counts were recorded for this clonotype. The J gene is TRBJ1-2, the V gene TRBV4-2; 7 nucleotides line up with TRBD1. V was clipped by 1 base and J by 4 bases; unmatched bases: 6. CDR1 and CDR2 (germline): LGHNA, YNFKEQ. The CDR3 is 15 amino acids. CDR3 sequence (DNA): TGTGCCAGCAGCCAAGCCCCCACAGGGGTCTATGGCTACACCTTC. Translated: CASSQAPTGVYGYTF.

This clonotype turned up a few times. The chain links TRBV20-1 to TRBJ1-2, with D uncertain. In germline, CDR1 is DFQATT, CDR2 SNEGSKA (reference sequence). V was shortened by 0 bases and J by 3 bases, with 5 bases between the two germline ends. The length of the CDR3 is 12 residues. CDR3 region: CSARDQDYGYTF. DNA for the CDR3: TGCAGTGCTAGAGATCAGGACTATGGCTACACCTTC.